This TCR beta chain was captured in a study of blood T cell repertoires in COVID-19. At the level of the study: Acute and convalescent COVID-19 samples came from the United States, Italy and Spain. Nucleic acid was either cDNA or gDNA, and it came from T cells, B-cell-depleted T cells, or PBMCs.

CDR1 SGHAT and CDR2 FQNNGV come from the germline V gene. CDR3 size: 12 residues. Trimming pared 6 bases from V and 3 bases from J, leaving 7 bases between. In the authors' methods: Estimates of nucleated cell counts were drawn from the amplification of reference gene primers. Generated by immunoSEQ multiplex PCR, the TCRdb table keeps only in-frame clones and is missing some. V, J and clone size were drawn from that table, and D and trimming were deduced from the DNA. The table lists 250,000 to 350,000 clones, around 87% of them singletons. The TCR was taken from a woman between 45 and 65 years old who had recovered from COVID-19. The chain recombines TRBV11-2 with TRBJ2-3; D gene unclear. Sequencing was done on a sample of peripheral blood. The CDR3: CASSLTTDTQYF. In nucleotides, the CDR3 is TGTGCCAGCAGTTTAACAACAGATACGCAGTATTTT. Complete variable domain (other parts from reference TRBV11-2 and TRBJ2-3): EAGVAQSPRYKIIEKRQSVAFWCNPISGHATLYWYQQILGQGPKLLIQFQNNGVVDDSQLPKDRFSAERLKGVDSTLKIQPAKLEDSAVYLCASSLTTDTQYFGPGTRLTVL.